This entry lists 25 T cell receptor beta chains sequenced from one sample in a study of post-analysis software for immune sequencing data. General observations from the study: Roughly 5 TRBV segments, TRBV5-6, TRBV5-1 and TRBV20-1 among them, were found more frequent in patients than controls.

TCR beta libraries were prepared from cDNA with unique molecular identifiers. TCRdb reprocessed the PCR reads with MiXCR, giving one entry per CDR3 protein. The sample lists fewer than 900,000 distinct CDR3 sequences, around 42% occurring once. These TCRs are of unknown antigen specificity. Source material: blood. All receptors derive from a girl between 5 and 17 years old with multiple sclerosis.

V usage is TRBV7-2 and J usage is TRBJ2-1; the match to TRBD1 covers 10 bases. Germline CDR1 SGHTA, CDR2 FQGNSA. The CDR3 runs to 15 residues. Losses at the gene ends were 3 bases for V and 8 bases for J; bases not matched to a gene: 7. Here the CDR3 DNA reads TGTGCCAGCAGCTTTAGACAGGGGGCTTGGGATGAGCAGTTCTTC. Its protein product is CASSFRQGAWDEQFF.

On this clonotype: One end of the junction fails to match germline, which may point to a read error. The CDR3: CASSYGGTSEQFF. As DNA, the CDR3 is TGTGCCAGCAGTTACGGCGGCACAAGTGAGCAGTTCTTT. This chain joins TRBV6-6 and TRBJ2-1; D call uncertain. Germline CDR1 MNHNY, CDR2 SVGAGI (reference sequence). The CDR3 is 13 residues long.

V gene TRBV11-2 combines with J gene TRBJ2-3, with a tentative D call TRBD2 (6 bases). Germline values: CDR1 SGHAT, CDR2 FQNNGV. The CDR3 loop spans 15 amino acids. Trimming stripped 7 bases from V and 2 bases from J, with 16 bases between. The CDR3 region is CASIPGLRPTDTQYF. The CDR3 coding sequence is TGTGCCAGCATCCCCGGACTAAGGCCCACAGATACGCAGTATTTT.

The chain links TRBV12-3 or TRBV12-4 to TRBJ2-1; 10 bases match TRBD2. The CDR3 runs to 16 residues. V trimming: 6 bases; J trimming: 5 bases; junction bases outside the gene matches: 10. The CDR3 loop reads CASSLPGLAGDNEQFF. The CDR3, as DNA: TGTGCCAGCAGCCTGCCGGGGCTAGCGGGGGACAATGAGCAGTTCTTC.

This clonotype was observed a handful of times. The chain combines TRBV6-1 with TRBJ1-1; D might be TRBD1 (5 bases). The ends were cut back, 7 bases at V and 3 bases at J, with 27 bases in the middle. This CDR3 spans 18 amino acids. Germline V CDR1 and CDR2: MNHNS, SASEGT. DNA for the CDR3: TGTGCCAGCACCTTTAGGGGACGTCAGATTCCCATGGACACTGAAGCTTTCTTT. Translated, it gives CASTFRGRQIPMDTEAFF.

The chain joins TRBV6-5 to TRBJ1-2; D gene ambiguous. Trimming left V 0 bases short and J 9 bases short, with 23 bases between. CDR3 length: 17 amino acids. CDR1 is MNHEY and CDR2 is SVGAGI in the germline V gene. The chain's CDR3 is CASSYSLGRYSPESYTF. The CDR3 bases are TGTGCCAGCAGTTACTCGTTGGGCCGGTACAGTCCCGAAAGCTACACCTTC.

The chain uses TRBV24-1 and TRBJ2-5; 7 nucleotides match TRBD1. After removal of 2 bases from V and 5 bases from J, the junction contained 10 bases not matched to a gene. The CDR3 loop spans 16 amino acids. CDR1 is KGHDR and CDR2 is SFDVKD in the germline V gene. Here the CDR3 reads CATSDSRTGSWETQYF. The DNA for the CDR3 is TGTGCCACCAGTGATTCCCGGACAGGCTCATGGGAGACCCAGTACTTC.

V and J are TRBV5-1 and TRBJ2-7; TRBD2 might be the D (5 bases). The J call may be incorrect, as the DNA end agrees better with TRBJ2-5. Per germline, CDR1 SGHRS and CDR2 YFSETQ. This CDR3 is 16 amino acids long. The CDR3 DNA reads TGCGCCAGCAGCTTGGGTCCGGGGTCAACCTCCGAGACCCAGTACTTC. This gives the protein CASSLGPGSTSETQYF.

This clonotype came up a few times. The chain has TRBV28 and TRBJ2-7, with TRBD1 matching 9 bases. Germline trimming cut 3 bases from V and 2 bases from J; bases unmatched to any gene: 5. CDR3 length: 15 amino acids. Germline lookup yields CDR1 MDHEN and CDR2 SYDVKM. The CDR3 DNA sequence: TGTGCCAGCAGTTTCCGCCGGGACAGGGCCTACGAGCAGTACTTC. This codes for CASSFRRDRAYEQYF.

The CDR3 DNA reads TGTGCCACCAGTGATTTGTCACTAGCGAATAATGAGCAGTTCTTC. It translates to CATSDLSLANNEQFF. The chain couples TRBV24-1 to TRBJ2-1; 7 nucleotides match TRBD2. Per the germline V gene, CDR1 is KGHDR and CDR2 is SFDVKD. With V trimmed by 0 bases and J by 7 bases, 5 bases remained unmatched. This CDR3 comprises 15 residues.

J is TRBJ2-1 and V is TRBV9; maybe TRBD2 (6 bases). V shed 4 bases and J shed 7 bases, with 15 bases lying between them. Germline CDR1 and CDR2: SGDLS and YYNGEE. CDR3 length: 14 residues. CDR3 bases: TGTGCCAGCAGCCTCGGGGGAGCGTCGAATGAGCAGTTCTTC. This sequence encodes CASSLGGASNEQFF.

The chain joins TRBV3-1 to TRBJ2-5; D is possibly TRBD2 (5 bases). The J call is uncertain, as TRBJ2-7 better fits the DNA end. This CDR3 has 14 residues. The germline CDR1 and CDR2 sequences are LGHDT and YNNKEL (reference sequence). The CDR3 DNA sequence: TGTGCCAGCAGCCAAGTCGAGGGAGTAGGCGAGCAGTACTTC. Encoded protein: CASSQVEGVGEQYF.

The gene calls are TRBV3-1 and TRBJ1-1, with D tentatively TRBD1 (5 bases). Germline V lookup: CDR1 LGHDT, CDR2 YNNKEL (reference sequence). The CDR3 length is 13 residues. V was cut by 6 bases and J by 1 base, with 9 bases left in between. Written as DNA, the CDR3 is TGTGCCAGCAGGGGACTGGGGAACACTGAAGCTTTCTTT. Translated: CASRGLGNTEAFF.

This sequence joins TRBV6-5 and TRBJ2-7; 7 bases are a match to TRBD1. CDR1 and CDR2 from the germline V gene are MNHEY and SVGAGI. This CDR3 spans 15 amino acids. J was trimmed by 0 bases and V by 7 bases; bases with no gene match: 9. CDR3 protein: CASKLGQGVSYEQYF. CDR3 nucleotides: TGTGCCAGCAAATTGGGTCAGGGGGTCTCCTACGAGCAGTACTTC.

In nucleotides, the CDR3 is TGTGCCAGCAGTCGGGCCCTTGACAGGGTCCAAGAGACCCAGTACTTC. This translates into CASSRALDRVQETQYF. The V and J genes are TRBV12-3 or TRBV12-4 and TRBJ2-5, with TRBD1 matching 7 bases. V was clipped by 5 bases and J by 1 base; unmatched bases: 10. The CDR3 contains 16 residues.

The chain is built from TRBV6-1 and TRBJ2-6; 7 bases are shared with TRBD1. CDR1 and CDR2 from the germline V gene are MNHNS and SASEGT. CDR3 length: 14 amino acids. The ends lost 7 bases at V and 4 bases at J; junction bases unmatched: 4. In nucleotides, the CDR3 is TGTGCCAGCAAACAGGACAGGGGGGCCAACGTCCTGACTTTC. It specifies CASKQDRGANVLTF.

This clonotype was seen many times. The chain has TRBV4-1 and TRBJ2-3, with TRBD2 identical over 8 bases. With 2 bases clipped from V and 5 bases from J, the junction kept 18 bases outside the gene matches. This CDR3 comprises 19 residues. Germline values: CDR1 MGHRA, CDR2 YSYEKL. The CDR3 here is CASSQPPGSGDPWGDTQYF. As DNA, the CDR3 is TGCGCCAGCAGCCAACCCCCCGGTAGCGGGGATCCTTGGGGAGATACGCAGTATTTT.

The rearrangement joins TRBV29-1 to TRBJ2-1, with a possible D match to TRBD2 (5 bases). The germline gives CDR1 SQVTM, CDR2 ANQGSEA. Trimming pared 6 bases from V and 4 bases from J, leaving 13 bases between. The CDR3 runs to 13 residues. For the CDR3, the DNA is TGCAGCGTGACCCCACTAGATTACAATGAGCAGTTCTTC. Translation: CSVTPLDYNEQFF.

This chain joins TRBV9 and TRBJ2-3; 8 nucleotides match TRBD1. This CDR3 contains 14 residues. Germline V gene data show CDR1 as SGDLS and CDR2 as YYNGEE. After removal of 8 bases from V and 3 bases from J, the junction contained 8 bases not matched to a gene. CDR3 sequence reads: CASTTGGKTDTQYF. Written as DNA, the CDR3 is TGTGCCAGTACTACAGGGGGTAAGACAGATACGCAGTATTTT. Filled out from reference TRBV9 and TRBJ2-3, the complete variable domain reads DSGVTQTPKHLITATGQRVTLRCSPRSGDLSVYWYQQSLDQGLQFLIQYYNGEERAKGNILERFSAQQFPDLHSELNLSSLELGDSALYFCASTTGGKTDTQYFGPGTRLTVL.

This clonotype was detected a few times. The rearrangement uses TRBV27 and TRBJ2-4; D not resolved. Germline CDR1 is MNHEY and CDR2 is SMNVEV (reference sequence). V dropped 4 bases and J dropped 1 base, with 5 bases sitting between them. CDR3 length: 13 residues. The CDR3 nucleotides read TGTGCCAGCAGTTGGGATGCCAAAAACATTCAGTACTTC. This sequence encodes CASSWDAKNIQYF.

V and J are TRBV4-2 and TRBJ2-5; no reliable D call. Germline V gene lookup returns CDR1 LGHNA and CDR2 YNFKEQ. With 0 bases removed from V and 3 bases from J, the gap between germline ends came to 17 bases. The CDR3 sequence is 17 residues long. The CDR3 coding sequence is TGTGCCAGCAGCCAAGATGAGGCAGTCCTTCAAAAAGAGACCCAGTACTTC. Translated, it gives CASSQDEAVLQKETQYF.

This clonotype occurred a few times. This chain links TRBV5-1 with TRBJ2-4, with D uncertain. Germline CDR1 is SGHRS and CDR2 is YFSETQ. The CDR3 loop spans 13 amino acids. Trimming shortened V by 0 bases and J by 8 bases, and 9 bases separated the two germline ends. The DNA of the CDR3 is TGCGCCAGCAGCTTGGATACTATGGACATTCAGTACTTC. Translation gives CASSLDTMDIQYF.

This chain joins TRBV6-2 or TRBV6-3 and TRBJ2-3; TRBD2 might be the D (6 bases). The CDR3 is 16 amino acids. Trimming cost V 7 bases and J 2 bases, with 19 bases left between them. Germline CDR1 reads MNHEY; CDR2 reads SVGEGT. The CDR3 DNA reads as TGTGCCAGCAATACCAACCTAGGCGGGAACACAGATACGCAGTATTTT. As protein: CASNTNLGGNTDTQYF.

The rearrangement uses TRBV12-3 or TRBV12-4 and TRBJ2-5, with 12 bases aligning to TRBD2. V dropped 6 bases and J dropped 1; count of bases not matched to a gene: 3. This CDR3 region has 15 residues. The CDR3: CASSGLAGPQETQYF. The CDR3 nucleotides read TGTGCCAGCAGCGGACTAGCGGGACCCCAAGAGACCCAGTACTTC.

This clonotype turned up a few times. This chain joins TRBV9 and TRBJ2-7, with 9 bases that match TRBD2. V was pared by 0 bases and J by 2 bases, with 15 bases of the junction left unmatched. The CDR3 is 19 amino acids. Germline values: CDR1 SGDLS, CDR2 YYNGEE. CDR3 sequence (DNA): TGTGCCAGCAGCGTAGGTCCTGGATCGGAAGCGGGAGGTCCCTACGAGCAGTACTTC. Its protein is CASSVGPGSEAGGPYEQYF.